These T cell receptor beta chains were read from a single sample in a study of T cell responses to AZD1222 COVID-19 vaccine. Assay used: immunoSEQ multiplex PCR; TCRdb lists only in-frame clones, some missing. The table has roughly 120,000 clones, about 87% seen once. The source was peripheral blood, collected 28 days after the second AZD1222 dose. Every receptor here comes from an adult who received the AZD1222 COVID-19 vaccine. CDR3s include the opening cysteine and the closing phenylalanine or tryptophan. D genes are given only for firm matches. Part of the rows lack a size; the others show once, few, many or a class for expanded clones.

cdr3_nt cdr3_aa v_call clone_size d_call j_call
TGCGCCAGCAGTCCGGCCTTGGGGTTCGGCTATGGCTACACCTTC CASSPALGFGYGYTF TRBV5-1 NA NA TRBJ1-2
TGCAGTGCTGGTGTACTAGCGGGGGTAGAGACCCAGTACTTC CSAGVLAGVETQYF TRBV20-1 few TRBD2 TRBJ2-5
TGTGCCAGCAGTCCCACAAATTCCTACGAGCAGTACTTC CASSPTNSYEQYF TRBV6-2/TRBV6-3 NA NA TRBJ2-7
TGTGCCAGCAGGGATGGTCTGGGAGGAAACACCATATATTTT CASRDGLGGNTIYF TRBV6-5 NA NA TRBJ1-3
TGTGCCAGCAGCACCGGGCCACCGAACACTGAAGCTTTCTTT CASSTGPPNTEAFF TRBV27 NA NA TRBJ1-1
TGTGCCAGTGGACAGGTGGATAATTCACCCCTCCACTTT CASGQVDNSPLHF TRBV5-4 NA TRBD1 TRBJ1-6
TGTGCCATCAGTGGGGTCTGGGGTACCGGGGAGCTGTTTTTT CAISGVWGTGELFF TRBV10-3 NA NA TRBJ2-2
TGTGCCAGCAGCTGGGGACAGGGGGCTATCGAGCAGTACTTC CASSWGQGAIEQYF TRBV7-2 NA TRBD1 TRBJ2-7
TGTGCCATCGCAACGGGGGGGAACACTGAAGCTTTCTTT CAIATGGNTEAFF TRBV10-3 NA NA TRBJ1-1
TGTGCCAGCAGCCGCGGACAGTGGAGGCCGTTCTATGGCTACACCTTC CASSRGQWRPFYGYTF TRBV3-1/TRBV3-2 few NA TRBJ1-2
TGTGCCAGCAGCCCTGCGGGGCCGGATATGAACACTGAAGCTTTCTTT CASSPAGPDMNTEAFF TRBV14 few NA TRBJ1-1
TGTGCCAGTAGTATAGATGCATTCAATCAGCCCCAGCATTTT CASSIDAFNQPQHF TRBV19 NA NA TRBJ1-5
TGTGCCAGCAGTCCACGGCCCCCGGGACAGGGTTTATATGGCTACACCTTC CASSPRPPGQGLYGYTF TRBV6-6 NA TRBD1 TRBJ1-2
TGTGCCAGCAGTTACGGGGAGGGAAATCAGCCCCAGCATTTT CASSYGEGNQPQHF TRBV6-6 once NA TRBJ1-5
TGTGCCAGCAGCGTAGGGCGGGGGAACACTGAAGCTTTCTTT CASSVGRGNTEAFF TRBV9 NA NA TRBJ1-1
TGTGCCAGTAGCGGAAGCTCCTACAATGAGCAGTTCTTC CASSGSSYNEQFF TRBV19 NA NA TRBJ2-1
TGTGCCAGTAGTCCGCAAGCGAACACCGGGGAGCTGTTTTTT CASSPQANTGELFF TRBV19 NA NA TRBJ2-2
TGTGCCAATTCCCGGGACAGGGGGTACGAGCAGTACTTC CANSRDRGYEQYF TRBV2 few TRBD1 TRBJ2-7
TGTGCCAGTAGTGATCAGGTGTTCGACACTGAAGCTTTCTTT CASSDQVFDTEAFF TRBV19 once NA TRBJ1-1
TGTGCCAGCAGCCAATGGGACGGTCTAGGTTATGGCTACACCTTC CASSQWDGLGYGYTF TRBV16 NA NA TRBJ1-2
TGTGCCAGCAGCTTGGACATAGCTAACTATGGCTACACCTTC CASSLDIANYGYTF TRBV11-2 NA NA TRBJ1-2
TGTGCCATCAGTGAGTCCGGCGGAAATAACTACGAGCAGTACTTC CAISESGGNNYEQYF TRBV10-3 NA NA TRBJ2-7
TGCGCCAGCAGTGAGTCAGGGTTTGATTCACCCCTCCACTTT CASSESGFDSPLHF TRBV10-2 NA NA TRBJ1-6
TGTGCCAGCAGTTACTTAGCGGGGGGGTACAATGAGCAGTTCTTC CASSYLAGGYNEQFF TRBV6-5 NA TRBD2 TRBJ2-1
TGTGCCAGCAGCTTAGAACCTTACGAGCAGTACTTC CASSLEPYEQYF TRBV7-9 NA NA TRBJ2-7
TGTGCCAGCAGCCCCATTTGGGGGAAATCCGAGACCCAGTACTTC CASSPIWGKSETQYF TRBV7-2 few NA TRBJ2-5
TGTGCCAGCAGCCAAGATAGGGCAGCCTACGAGCAGTACTTC CASSQDRAAYEQYF TRBV4-2 NA NA TRBJ2-7
TGTGCCAGCAGTCCAGGGGTTAGCTCTGGAAACACCATATATTTT CASSPGVSSGNTIYF TRBV27 NA NA TRBJ1-3